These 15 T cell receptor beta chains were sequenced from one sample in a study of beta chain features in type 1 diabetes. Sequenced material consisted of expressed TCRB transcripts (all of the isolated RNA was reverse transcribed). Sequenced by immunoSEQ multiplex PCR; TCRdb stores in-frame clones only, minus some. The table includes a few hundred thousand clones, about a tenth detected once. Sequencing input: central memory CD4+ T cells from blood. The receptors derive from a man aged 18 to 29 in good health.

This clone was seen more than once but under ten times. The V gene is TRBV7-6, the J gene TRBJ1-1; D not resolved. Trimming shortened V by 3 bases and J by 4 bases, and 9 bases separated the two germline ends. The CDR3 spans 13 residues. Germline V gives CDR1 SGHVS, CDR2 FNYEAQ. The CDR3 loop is CASSLREGTEAFF. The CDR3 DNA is TGTGCCAGCAGCTTGAGGGAAGGCACTGAAGCTTTCTTT.

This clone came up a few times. CDR3 nucleotides: TGTGCCAGCAGCCAAACCCGAGCGGTCGGGGGGACCCAGTACTTC. It is translated as CASSQTRAVGGTQYF. J is TRBJ2-5 and V is TRBV14, with a possible D match to TRBD2 (6 bases). The germline V gene has CDR1 SGHDN and CDR2 FVKESK. This CDR3 region has 15 residues. V lost 2 bases to trimming and J lost 7 bases, with 17 bases between them.

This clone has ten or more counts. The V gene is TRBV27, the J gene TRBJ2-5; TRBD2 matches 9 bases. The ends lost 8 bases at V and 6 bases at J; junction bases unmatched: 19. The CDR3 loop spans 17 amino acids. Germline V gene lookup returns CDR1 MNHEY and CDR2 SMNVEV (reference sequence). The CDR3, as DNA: TGTGCCAGCCGACCAGGTAGCGGGAGAGTCAGGTGGCAGACCCAGTACTTC. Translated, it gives CASRPGSGRVRWQTQYF.

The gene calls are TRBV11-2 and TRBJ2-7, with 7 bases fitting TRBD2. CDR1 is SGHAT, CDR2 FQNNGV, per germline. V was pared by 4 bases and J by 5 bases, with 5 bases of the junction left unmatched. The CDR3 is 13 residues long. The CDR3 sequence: CASSSAGVHEQYF. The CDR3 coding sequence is TGTGCCAGCAGCTCGGCGGGAGTCCACGAGCAGTACTTC.

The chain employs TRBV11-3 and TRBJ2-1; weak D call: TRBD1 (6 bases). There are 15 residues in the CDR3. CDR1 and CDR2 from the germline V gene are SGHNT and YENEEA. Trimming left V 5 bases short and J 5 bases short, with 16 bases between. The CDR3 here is CASSPARQADNEQFF. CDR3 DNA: TGTGCCAGCAGCCCCGCCCGACAGGCCGACAATGAGCAGTTCTTC.

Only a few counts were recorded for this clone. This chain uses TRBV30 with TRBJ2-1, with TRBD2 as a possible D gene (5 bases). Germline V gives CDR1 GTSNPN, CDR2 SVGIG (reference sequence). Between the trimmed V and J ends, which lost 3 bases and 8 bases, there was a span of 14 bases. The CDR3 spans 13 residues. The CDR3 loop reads CAWRGLGGDEQFF. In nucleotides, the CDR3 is TGTGCCTGGAGGGGTCTAGGAGGCGATGAGCAGTTCTTC.

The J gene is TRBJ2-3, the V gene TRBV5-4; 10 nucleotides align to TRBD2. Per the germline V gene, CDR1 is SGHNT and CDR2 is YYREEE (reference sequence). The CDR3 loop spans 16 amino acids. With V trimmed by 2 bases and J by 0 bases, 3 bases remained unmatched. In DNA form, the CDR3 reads TGTGCCAGCAGCTTCCGACTAGCGGGTAGCACAGATACGCAGTATTTT. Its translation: CASSFRLAGSTDTQYF. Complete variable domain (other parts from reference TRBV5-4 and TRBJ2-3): ETGVTQSPTHLIKTRGQQVTLRCSSQSGHNTVSWYQQALGQGPQFIFQYYREEENGRGNFPPRFSGLQFPNYSSELNVNALELDDSALYLCASSFRLAGSTDTQYFGPGTRLTVL.

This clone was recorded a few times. CDR3 protein: CASSAASAETQYF. For the CDR3, the DNA is TGTGCCAGCAGCGCCGCTAGTGCCGAGACCCAGTACTTC. The rearrangement uses TRBV14 and TRBJ2-5, with D unresolved. This CDR3 is built from 13 residues. Germline CDR1 is SGHDN and CDR2 is FVKESK. Trimming cost V 5 bases and J 5 bases, with 12 bases left between them.

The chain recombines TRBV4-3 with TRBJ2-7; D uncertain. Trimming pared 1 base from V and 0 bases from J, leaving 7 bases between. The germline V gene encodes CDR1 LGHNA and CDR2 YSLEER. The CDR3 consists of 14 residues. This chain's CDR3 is CASSQGVGSYEQYF. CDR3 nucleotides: TGCGCCAGCAGCCAAGGGGTAGGCTCCTACGAGCAGTACTTC.

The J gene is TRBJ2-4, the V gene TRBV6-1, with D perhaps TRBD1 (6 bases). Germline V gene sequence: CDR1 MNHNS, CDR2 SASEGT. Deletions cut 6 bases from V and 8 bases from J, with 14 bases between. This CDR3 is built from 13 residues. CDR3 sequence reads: CASRPQGLDIQYF. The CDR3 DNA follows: TGTGCCAGCAGACCACAGGGTTTAGACATTCAGTACTTC.

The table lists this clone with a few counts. Here the CDR3 reads CASSLDRASYNEQFF. Written as DNA, the CDR3 is TGTGCCAGCAGCTTAGACAGAGCCTCATACAATGAGCAGTTCTTC. The V and J genes are TRBV7-2 and TRBJ2-1, with D unresolved. Germline-derived CDR1 and CDR2 are SGHTA and FQGNSA. The V end was cut by 1 base, the J end by 4 bases, with 11 bases between. This CDR3 has 15 residues.

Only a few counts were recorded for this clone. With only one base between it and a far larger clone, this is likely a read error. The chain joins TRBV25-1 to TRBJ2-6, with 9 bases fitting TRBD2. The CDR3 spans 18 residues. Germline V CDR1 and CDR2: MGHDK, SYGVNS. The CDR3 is CARSGGAGGYAGANVLTF. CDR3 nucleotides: TGTGCCCGCAGTGGTGGAGCGGGAGGTTATGCTGGGGCCAACGTCCTGACTTTC.

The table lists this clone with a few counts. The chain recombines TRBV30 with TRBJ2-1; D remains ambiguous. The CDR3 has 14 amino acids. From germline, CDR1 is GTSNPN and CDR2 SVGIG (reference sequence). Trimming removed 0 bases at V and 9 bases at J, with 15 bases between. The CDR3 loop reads CAWSVPPKAAEQFF. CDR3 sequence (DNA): TGTGCCTGGAGTGTACCCCCCAAGGCGGCTGAGCAGTTCTTC.

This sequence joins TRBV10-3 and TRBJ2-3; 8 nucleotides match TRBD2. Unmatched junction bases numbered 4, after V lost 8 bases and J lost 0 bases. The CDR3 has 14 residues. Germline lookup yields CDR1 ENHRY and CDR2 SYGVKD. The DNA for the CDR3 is TGTGCCATCCGACTAGCGTTTAGCACAGATACGCAGTATTTT. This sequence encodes CAIRLAFSTDTQYF.

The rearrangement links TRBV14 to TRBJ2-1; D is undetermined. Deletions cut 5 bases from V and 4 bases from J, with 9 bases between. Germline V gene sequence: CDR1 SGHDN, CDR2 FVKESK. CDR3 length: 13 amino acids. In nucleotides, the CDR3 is TGTGCCAGCAGCGGGCGGAGTTACAATGAGCAGTTCTTC. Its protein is CASSGRSYNEQFF.